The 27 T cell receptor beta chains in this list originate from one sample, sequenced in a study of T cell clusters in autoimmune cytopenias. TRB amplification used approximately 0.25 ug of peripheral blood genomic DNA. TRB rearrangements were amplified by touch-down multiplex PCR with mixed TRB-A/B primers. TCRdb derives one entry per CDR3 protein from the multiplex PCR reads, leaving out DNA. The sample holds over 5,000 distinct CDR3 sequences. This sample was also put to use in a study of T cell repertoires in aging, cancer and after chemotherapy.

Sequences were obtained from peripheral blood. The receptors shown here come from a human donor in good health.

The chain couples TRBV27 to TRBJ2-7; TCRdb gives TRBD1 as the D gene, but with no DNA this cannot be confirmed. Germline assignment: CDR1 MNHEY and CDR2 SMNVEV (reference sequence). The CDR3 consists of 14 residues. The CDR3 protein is CASRHQGQGNEQYF.

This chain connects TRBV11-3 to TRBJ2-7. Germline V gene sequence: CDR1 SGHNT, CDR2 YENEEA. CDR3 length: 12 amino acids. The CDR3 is CASSYAGVEQYF.

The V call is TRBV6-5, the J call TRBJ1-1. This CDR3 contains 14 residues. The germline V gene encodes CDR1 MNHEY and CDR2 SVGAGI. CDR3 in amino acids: CASTRAPRDTEAFF.

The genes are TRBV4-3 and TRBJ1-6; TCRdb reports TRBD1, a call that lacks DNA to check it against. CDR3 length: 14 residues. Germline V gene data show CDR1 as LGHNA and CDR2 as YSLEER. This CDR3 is CASSQDHRQGTLHF.

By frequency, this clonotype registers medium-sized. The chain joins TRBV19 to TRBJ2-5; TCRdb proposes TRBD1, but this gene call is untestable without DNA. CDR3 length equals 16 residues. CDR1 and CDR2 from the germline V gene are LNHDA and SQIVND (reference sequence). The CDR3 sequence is CASSKNRGQGRKTQYF.

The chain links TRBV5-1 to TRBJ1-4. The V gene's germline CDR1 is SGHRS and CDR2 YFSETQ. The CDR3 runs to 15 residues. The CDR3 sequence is CASSLETGINEKLFF.

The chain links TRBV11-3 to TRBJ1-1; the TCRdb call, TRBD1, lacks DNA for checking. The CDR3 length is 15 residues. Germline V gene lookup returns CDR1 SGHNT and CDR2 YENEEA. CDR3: CASSRRQGRNTEAFF.

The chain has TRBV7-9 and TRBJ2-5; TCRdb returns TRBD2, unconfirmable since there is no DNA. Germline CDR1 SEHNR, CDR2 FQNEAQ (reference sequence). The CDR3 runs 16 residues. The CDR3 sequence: CASSRRTSGGAETQYF.

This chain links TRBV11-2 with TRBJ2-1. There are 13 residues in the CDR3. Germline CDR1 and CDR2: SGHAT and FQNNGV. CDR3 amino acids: CASGRSSYNEQFF.

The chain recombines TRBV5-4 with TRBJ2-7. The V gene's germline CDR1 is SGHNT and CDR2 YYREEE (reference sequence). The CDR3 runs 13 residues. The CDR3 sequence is CASSLERTREQYF. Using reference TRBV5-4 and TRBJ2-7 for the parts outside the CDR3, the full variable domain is ETGVTQSPTHLIKTRGQQVTLRCSSQSGHNTVSWYQQALGQGPQFIFQYYREEENGRGNFPPRFSGLQFPNYSSELNVNALELDDSALYLCASSLERTREQYFGPGTRLTVT.

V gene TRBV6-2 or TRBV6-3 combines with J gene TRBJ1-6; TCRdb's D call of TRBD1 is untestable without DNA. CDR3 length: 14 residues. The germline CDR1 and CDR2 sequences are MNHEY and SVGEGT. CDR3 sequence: CASSYQGVSSPLHF.

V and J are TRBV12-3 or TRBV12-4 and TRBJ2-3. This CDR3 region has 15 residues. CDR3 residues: CASSLGLLGSDTQYF.

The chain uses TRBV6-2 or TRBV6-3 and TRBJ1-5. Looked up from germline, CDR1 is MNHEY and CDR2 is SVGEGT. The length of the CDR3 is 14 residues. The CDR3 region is CASSYSSSNQPQHF.

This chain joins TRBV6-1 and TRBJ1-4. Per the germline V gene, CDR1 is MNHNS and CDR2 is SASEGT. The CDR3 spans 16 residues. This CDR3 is CASSEAVLTTNEKLFF.

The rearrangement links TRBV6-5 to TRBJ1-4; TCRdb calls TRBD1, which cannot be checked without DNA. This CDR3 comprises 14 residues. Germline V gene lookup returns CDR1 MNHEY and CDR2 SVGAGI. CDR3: CASSRTVTDEKLFF.

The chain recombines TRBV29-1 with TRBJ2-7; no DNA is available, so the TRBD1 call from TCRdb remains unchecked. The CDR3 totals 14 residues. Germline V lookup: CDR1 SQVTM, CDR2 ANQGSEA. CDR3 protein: CSVIKGGDTYEQYF.

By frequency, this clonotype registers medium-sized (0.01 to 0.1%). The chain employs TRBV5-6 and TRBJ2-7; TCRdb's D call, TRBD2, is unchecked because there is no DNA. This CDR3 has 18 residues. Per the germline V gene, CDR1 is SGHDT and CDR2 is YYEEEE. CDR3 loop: CASSPWDWPSGGSYEQYF.

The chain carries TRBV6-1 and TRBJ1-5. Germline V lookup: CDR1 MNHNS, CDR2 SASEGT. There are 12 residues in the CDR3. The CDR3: CASGWSNQPQHF.

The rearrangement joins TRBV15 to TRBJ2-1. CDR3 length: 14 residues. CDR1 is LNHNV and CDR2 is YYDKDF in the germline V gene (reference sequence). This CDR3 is CATSSKSSYNEQFF.

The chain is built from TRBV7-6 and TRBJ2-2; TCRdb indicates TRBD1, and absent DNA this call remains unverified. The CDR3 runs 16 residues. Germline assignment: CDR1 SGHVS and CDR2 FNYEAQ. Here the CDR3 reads CASSLPPSGNTGELFF.

CDR3 loop: CASSSQASGGPTYEQYF. The chain joins TRBV12-3 or TRBV12-4 to TRBJ2-7; the TCRdb call, TRBD2, lacks DNA for checking. CDR3 length: 17 residues.

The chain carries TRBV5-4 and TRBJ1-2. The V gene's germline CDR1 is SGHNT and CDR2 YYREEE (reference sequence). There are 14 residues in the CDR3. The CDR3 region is CASSWDRGERGYTF.

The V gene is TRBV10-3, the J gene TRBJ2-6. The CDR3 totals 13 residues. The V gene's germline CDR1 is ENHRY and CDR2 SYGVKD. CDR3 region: CAINPTGANVLTF.

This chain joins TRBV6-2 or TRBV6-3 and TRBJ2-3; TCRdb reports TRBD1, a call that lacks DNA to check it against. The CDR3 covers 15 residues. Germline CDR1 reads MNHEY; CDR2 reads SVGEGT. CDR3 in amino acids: CASSPLWDSTDTQYF.

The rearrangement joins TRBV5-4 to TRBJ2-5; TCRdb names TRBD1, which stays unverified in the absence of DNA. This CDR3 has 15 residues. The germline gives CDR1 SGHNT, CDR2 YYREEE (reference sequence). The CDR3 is CASSGTGTGLETQYF.

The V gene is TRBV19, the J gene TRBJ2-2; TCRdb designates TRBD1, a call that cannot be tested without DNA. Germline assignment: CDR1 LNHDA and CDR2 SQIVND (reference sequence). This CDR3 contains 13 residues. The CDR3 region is CASTDRIGGELFF. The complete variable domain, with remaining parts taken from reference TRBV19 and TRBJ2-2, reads DGGITQSPKYLFRKEGQNVTLSCEQNLNHDAMYWYRQDPGQGLRLIYYSQIVNDFQKGDIAEGYSVSREKKESFPLTVTSAQKNPTAFYLCASTDRIGGELFFGEGSRLTVL.

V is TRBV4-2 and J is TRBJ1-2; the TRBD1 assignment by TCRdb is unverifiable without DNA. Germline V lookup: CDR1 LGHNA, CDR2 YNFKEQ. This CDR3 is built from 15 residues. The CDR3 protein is CASSQDLGGTYGYTF.